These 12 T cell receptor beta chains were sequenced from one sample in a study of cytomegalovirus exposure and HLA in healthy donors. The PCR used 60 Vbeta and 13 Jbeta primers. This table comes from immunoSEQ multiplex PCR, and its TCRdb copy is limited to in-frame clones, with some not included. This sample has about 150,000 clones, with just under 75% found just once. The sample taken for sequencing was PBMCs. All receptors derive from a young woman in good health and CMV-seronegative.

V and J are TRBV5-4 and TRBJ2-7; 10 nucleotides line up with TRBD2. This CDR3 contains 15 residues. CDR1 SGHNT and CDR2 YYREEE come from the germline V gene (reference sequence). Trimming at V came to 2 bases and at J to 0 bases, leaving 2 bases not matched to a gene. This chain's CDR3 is CASSFLAGGSYEQYF. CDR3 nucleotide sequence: TGTGCCAGCAGCTTCTTAGCGGGGGGCTCCTACGAGCAGTACTTC.

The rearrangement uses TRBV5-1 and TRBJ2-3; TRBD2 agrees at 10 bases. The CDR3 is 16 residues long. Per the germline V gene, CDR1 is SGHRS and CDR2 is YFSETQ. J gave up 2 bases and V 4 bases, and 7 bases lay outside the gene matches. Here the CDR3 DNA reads TGCGCCAGCAGCCGGCCTAGCGGGGGTATCACAGATACGCAGTATTTT. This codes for CASSRPSGGITDTQYF. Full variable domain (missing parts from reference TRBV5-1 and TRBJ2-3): KAGVTQTPRYLIKTRGQQVTLSCSPISGHRSVSWYQQTPGQGLQFLFEYFSETQRNKGNFPGRFSGRQFSNSRSEMNVSTLELGDSALYLCASSRPSGGITDTQYFGPGTRLTVL.

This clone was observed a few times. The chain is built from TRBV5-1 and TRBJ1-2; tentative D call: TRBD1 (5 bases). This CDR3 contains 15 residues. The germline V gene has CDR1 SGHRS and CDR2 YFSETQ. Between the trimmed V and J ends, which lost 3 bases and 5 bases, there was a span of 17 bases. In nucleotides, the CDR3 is TGCGCCAGCAGCTCAACACGTAATAAGGGGTATGGCTACACCTTC. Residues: CASSSTRNKGYGYTF.

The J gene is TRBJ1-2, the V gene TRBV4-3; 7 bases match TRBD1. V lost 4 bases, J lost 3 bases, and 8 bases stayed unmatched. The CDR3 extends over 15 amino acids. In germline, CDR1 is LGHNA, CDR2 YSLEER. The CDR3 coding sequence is TGCGCCAGCAGCCGACAGGGACCGGCGGACTATGGCTACACCTTC. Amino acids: CASSRQGPADYGYTF.

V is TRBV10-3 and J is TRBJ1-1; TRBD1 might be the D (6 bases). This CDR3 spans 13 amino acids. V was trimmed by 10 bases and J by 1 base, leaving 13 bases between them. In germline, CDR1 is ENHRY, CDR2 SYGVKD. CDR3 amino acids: CATHPGQNTEAFF. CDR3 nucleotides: TGTGCCACTCACCCGGGACAGAACACTGAAGCTTTCTTT.

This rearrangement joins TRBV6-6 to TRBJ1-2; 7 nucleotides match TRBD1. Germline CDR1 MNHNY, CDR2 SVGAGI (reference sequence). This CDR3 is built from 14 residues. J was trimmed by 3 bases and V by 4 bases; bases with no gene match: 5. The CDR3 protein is CASSFRDRDYGYTF. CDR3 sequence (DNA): TGTGCCAGCAGTTTTCGGGACAGAGACTATGGCTACACCTTC.

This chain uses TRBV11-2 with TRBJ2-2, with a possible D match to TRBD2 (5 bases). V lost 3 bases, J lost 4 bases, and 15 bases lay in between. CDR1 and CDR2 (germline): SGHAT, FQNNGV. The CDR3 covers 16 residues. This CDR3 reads CASSLRELSATGELFF. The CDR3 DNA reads TGTGCCAGCAGCTTGAGGGAACTATCGGCCACCGGGGAGCTGTTTTTT. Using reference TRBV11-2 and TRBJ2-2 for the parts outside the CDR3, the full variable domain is EAGVAQSPRYKIIEKRQSVAFWCNPISGHATLYWYQQILGQGPKLLIQFQNNGVVDDSQLPKDRFSAERLKGVDSTLKIQPAKLEDSAVYLCASSLRELSATGELFFGEGSRLTVL.

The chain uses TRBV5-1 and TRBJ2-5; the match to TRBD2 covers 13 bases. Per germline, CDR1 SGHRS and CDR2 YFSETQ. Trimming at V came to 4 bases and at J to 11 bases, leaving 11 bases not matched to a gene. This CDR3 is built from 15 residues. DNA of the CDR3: TGCGCCAGCAGCGCCGCCGGGACTAGCGGGGAGGAGCAGTACTTC. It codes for CASSAAGTSGEEQYF.

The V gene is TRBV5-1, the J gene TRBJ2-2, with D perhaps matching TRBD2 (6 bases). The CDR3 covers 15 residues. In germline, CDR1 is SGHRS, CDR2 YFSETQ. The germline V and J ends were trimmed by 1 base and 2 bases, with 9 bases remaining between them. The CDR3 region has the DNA TGCGCCAGCAGCTTGCTAGCGCTCAACACCGGGGAGCTGTTTTTT. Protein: CASSLLALNTGELFF.

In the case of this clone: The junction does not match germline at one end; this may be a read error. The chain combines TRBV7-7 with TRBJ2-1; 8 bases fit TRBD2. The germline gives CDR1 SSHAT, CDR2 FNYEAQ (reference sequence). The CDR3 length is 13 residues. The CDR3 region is CASSPTTSALLIF. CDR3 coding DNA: TGTGCCAGCAGCCCGACGACTAGCGCCCTCCTCATCTTC.

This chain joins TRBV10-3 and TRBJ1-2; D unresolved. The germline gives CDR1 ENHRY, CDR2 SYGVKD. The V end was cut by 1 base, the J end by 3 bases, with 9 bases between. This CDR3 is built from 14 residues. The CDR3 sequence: CAISEYATDYGYTF. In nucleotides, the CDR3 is TGTGCCATCAGTGAGTACGCTACGGACTATGGCTACACCTTC.

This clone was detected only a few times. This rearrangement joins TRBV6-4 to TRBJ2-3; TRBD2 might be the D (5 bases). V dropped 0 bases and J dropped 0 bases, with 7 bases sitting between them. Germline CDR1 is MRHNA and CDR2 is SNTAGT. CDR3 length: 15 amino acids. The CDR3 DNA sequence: TGTGCCAGCAGTGACTCCCGGGGTAGCACAGATACGCAGTATTTT. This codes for CASSDSRGSTDTQYF.